This T cell receptor (beta chain) originates from a study of untreated major depressive disorder. Comment on this clone: The antigen is not known.

Using immunoSEQ multiplex PCR, the repertoire was profiled, and TCRdb retains in-frame clones only, with some absent. The data contain 23,000 or so clones, roughly nine tenths of them singletons. The ends lost 6 bases at V and 6 bases at J; junction bases unmatched: 6. Germline V gene data show CDR1 as MDHEN and CDR2 as SYDVKM. This CDR3 region has 13 residues. Study-wide points: TRBV05-01 (Vbeta 5.1) usage was higher in CD4+ T cells of depressed patients than controls.

Patient depression severity was moderate to severe. This chain joins TRBV28 and TRBJ2-5, with TRBD1 matching 8 bases. Material for sequencing was CD4+ T cells from PBMCs. The source is a woman in her twenties or thirties with major depressive disorder. CDR3 amino acids: CASRVTGGKTQYF. CDR3 coding DNA: TGTGCCAGCAGAGTTACAGGGGGAAAGACCCAGTACTTC. The entire variable domain, with the rest obtained from reference TRBV28 and TRBJ2-5, is as follows: DVKVTQSSRYLVKRTGEKVFLECVQDMDHENMFWYRQDPGLGLRLIYFSYDVKMKEKGDIPEGYSVSREKKERFSLILESASTNQTSMYLCASRVTGGKTQYFGPGTRLLVL.